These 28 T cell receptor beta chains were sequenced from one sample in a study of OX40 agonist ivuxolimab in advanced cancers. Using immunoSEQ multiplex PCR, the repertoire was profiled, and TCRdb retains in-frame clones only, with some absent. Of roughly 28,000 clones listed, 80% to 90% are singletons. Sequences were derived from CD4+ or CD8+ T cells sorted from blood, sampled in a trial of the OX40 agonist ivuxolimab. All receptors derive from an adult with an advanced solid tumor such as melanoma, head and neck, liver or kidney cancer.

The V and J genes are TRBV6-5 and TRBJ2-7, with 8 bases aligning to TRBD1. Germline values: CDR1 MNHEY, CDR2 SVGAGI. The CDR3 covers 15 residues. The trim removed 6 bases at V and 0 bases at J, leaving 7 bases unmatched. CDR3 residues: CASRPYRGTSYEQYF. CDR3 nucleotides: TGTGCCAGCAGGCCCTACAGGGGGACCTCCTACGAGCAGTACTTC.

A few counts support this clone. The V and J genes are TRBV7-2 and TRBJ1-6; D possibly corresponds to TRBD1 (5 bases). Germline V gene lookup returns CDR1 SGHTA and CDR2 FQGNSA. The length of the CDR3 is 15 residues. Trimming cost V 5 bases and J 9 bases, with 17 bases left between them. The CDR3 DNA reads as TGTGCCAGCAGCCCGAATTGGGGGTCTGGTTCACCCCTCCACTTT. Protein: CASSPNWGSGSPLHF.

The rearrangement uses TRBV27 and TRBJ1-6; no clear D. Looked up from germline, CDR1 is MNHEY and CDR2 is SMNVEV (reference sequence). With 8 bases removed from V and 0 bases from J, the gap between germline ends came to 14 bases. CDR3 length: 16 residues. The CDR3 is CASLPGLYSYNSPLHF. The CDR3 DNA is TGTGCCAGCCTCCCCGGACTCTACTCCTATAATTCACCCCTCCACTTT.

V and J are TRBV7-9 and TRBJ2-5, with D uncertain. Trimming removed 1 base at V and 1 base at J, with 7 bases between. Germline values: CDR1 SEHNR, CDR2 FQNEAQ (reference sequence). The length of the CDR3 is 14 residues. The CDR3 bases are TGTGCCAGCAGCTTAGTGGTGCCCCAAGAGACCCAGTACTTC. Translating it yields CASSLVVPQETQYF.

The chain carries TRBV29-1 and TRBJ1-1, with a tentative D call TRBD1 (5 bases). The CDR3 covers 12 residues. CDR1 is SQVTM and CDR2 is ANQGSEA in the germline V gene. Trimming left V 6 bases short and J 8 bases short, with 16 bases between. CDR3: CSVFDGDPEAFF. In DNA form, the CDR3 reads TGCAGCGTCTTCGACGGGGACCCCGAAGCTTTCTTT.

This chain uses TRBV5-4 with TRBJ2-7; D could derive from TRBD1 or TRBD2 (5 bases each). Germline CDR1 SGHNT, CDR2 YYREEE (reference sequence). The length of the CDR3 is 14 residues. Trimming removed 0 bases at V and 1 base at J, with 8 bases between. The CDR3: CASSLGGSSYEQYF. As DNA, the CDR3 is TGTGCCAGCAGCTTGGGGGGGTCGTCCTACGAGCAGTACTTC.

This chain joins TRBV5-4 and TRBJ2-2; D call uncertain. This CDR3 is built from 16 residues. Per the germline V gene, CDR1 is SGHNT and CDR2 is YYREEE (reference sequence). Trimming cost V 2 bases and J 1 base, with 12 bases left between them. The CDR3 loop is CASSLDPPGNTGELFF. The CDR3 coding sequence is TGTGCCAGCAGCTTAGATCCCCCTGGGAACACCGGGGAGCTGTTTTTT.

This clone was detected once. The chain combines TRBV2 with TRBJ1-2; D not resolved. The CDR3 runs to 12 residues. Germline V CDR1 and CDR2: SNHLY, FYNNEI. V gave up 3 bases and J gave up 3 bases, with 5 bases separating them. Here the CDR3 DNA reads TGTGCCAGCAGTGAGGCTTACTATGGCTACACCTTC. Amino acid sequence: CASSEAYYGYTF.

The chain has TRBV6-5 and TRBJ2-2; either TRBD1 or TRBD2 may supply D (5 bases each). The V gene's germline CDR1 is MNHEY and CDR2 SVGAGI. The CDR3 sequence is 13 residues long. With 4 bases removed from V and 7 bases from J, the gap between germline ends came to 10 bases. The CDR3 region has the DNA TGTGCCAGCAGTTCGGGACCTTACGGGGAGCTGTTTTTT. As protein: CASSSGPYGELFF.

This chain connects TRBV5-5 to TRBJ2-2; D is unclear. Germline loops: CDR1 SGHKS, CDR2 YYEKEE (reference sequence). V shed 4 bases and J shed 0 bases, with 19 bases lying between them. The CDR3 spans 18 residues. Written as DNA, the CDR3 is TGTGCCAGCAGCCCGGAACCCCGGGCCTCAACGAACACCGGGGAGCTGTTTTTT. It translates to CASSPEPRASTNTGELFF. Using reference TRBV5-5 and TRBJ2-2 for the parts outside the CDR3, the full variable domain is DAGVTQSPTHLIKTRGQQVTLRCSPISGHKSVSWYQQVLGQGPQFIFQYYEKEERGRGNFPDRFSARQFPNYSSELNVNALLLGDSALYLCASSPEPRASTNTGELFFGEGSRLTVL.

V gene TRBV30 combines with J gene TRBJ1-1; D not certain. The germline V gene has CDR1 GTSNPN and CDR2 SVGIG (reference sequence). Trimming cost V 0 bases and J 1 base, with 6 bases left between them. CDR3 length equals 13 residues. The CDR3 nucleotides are TGTGCCTGGAGTGTATCTGAGAACACTGAAGCTTTCTTT. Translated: CAWSVSENTEAFF.

The CDR3 nucleotides are TGTGCCAGCAGCGTAGAAGGGAGCTCCTACGAGCAGTACTTC. Translated, it gives CASSVEGSSYEQYF. The chain couples TRBV9 to TRBJ2-7, with TRBD2 as a possible D gene (5 bases). V was cut by 0 bases and J by 0 bases, with 7 bases left in between. CDR1 SGDLS and CDR2 YYNGEE come from the germline V gene. This CDR3 contains 14 residues. Filled out from reference TRBV9 and TRBJ2-7, the complete variable domain reads DSGVTQTPKHLITATGQRVTLRCSPRSGDLSVYWYQQSLDQGLQFLIQYYNGEERAKGNILERFSAQQFPDLHSELNLSSLELGDSALYFCASSVEGSSYEQYFGPGTRLTVT.

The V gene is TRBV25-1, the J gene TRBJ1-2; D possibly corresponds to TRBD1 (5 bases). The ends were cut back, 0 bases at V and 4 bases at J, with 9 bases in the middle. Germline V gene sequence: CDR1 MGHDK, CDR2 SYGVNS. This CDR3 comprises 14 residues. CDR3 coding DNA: TGTGCCAGCAGTGAATACGACAGCGGCTATGGCTACACCTTC. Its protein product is CASSEYDSGYGYTF.

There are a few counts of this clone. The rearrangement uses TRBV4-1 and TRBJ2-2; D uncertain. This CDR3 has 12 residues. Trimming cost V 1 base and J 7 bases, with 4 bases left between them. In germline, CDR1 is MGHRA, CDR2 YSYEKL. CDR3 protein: CASSQVNGELFF. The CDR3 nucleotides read TGCGCCAGCAGCCAAGTGAACGGGGAGCTGTTTTTT.

The CDR3 loop reads CASSLDGASNTEAFF. The CDR3 coding sequence is TGTGCCAGCAGCTTAGATGGGGCTTCAAACACTGAAGCTTTCTTT. The V gene is TRBV11-3, the J gene TRBJ1-1; D is perhaps TRBD1 (5 bases). The CDR3 contains 15 residues. The V end was cut by 0 bases, the J end by 2 bases, with 10 bases between. From germline, CDR1 is SGHNT and CDR2 YENEEA.

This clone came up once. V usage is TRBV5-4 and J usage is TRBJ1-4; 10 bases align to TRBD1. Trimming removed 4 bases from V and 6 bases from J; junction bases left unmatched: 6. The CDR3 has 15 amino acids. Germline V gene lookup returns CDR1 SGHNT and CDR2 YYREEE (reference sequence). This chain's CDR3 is CASSRGTGVDEKLFF. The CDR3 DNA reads TGTGCCAGCAGCCGCGGGACAGGGGTTGATGAAAAACTGTTTTTT.

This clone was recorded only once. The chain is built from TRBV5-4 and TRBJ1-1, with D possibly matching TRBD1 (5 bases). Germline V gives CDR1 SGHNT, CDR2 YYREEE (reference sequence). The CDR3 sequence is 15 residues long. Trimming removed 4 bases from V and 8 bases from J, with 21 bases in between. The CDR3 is CASSEESGGEREAFF. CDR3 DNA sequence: TGTGCCAGCAGCGAGGAATCGGGGGGGGAACGGGAAGCTTTCTTT.

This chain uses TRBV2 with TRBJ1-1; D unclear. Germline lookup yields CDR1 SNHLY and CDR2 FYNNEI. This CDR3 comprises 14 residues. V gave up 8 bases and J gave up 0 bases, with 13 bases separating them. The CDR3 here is CASGRNEMNTEAFF. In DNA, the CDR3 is TGTGCCAGCGGACGTAATGAGATGAACACTGAAGCTTTCTTT.

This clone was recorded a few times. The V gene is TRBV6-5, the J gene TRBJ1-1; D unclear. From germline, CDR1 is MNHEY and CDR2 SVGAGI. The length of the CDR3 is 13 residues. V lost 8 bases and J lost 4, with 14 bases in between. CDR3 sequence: CASLDGFGTEAFF. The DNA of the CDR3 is TGTGCCAGCCTGGATGGGTTCGGCACTGAAGCTTTCTTT.

The DNA for the CDR3 is TGTGCCAGCAGGATAAGCGGGAGCCAAGAGACCCAGTACTTC. Translating gives CASRISGSQETQYF. The chain employs TRBV11-2 and TRBJ2-5, with 8 bases lining up with TRBD2. V was pared by 6 bases and J by 1 base, with 4 bases of the junction left unmatched. Germline CDR1 and CDR2: SGHAT and FQNNGV. This CDR3 region has 14 residues.

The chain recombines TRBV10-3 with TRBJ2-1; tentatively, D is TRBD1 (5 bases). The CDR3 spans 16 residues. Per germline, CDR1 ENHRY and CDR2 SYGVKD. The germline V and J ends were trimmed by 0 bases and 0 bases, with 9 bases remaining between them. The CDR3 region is CAISESWGSSYNEQFF. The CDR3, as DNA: TGTGCCATCAGTGAGTCCTGGGGCAGCTCCTACAATGAGCAGTTCTTC.

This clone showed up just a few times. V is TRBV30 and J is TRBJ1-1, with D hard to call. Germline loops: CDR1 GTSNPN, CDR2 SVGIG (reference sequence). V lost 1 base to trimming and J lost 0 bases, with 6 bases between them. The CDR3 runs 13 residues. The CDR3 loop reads CAWSDSMNTEAFF. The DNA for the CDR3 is TGTGCCTGGAGTGACAGCATGAACACTGAAGCTTTCTTT.

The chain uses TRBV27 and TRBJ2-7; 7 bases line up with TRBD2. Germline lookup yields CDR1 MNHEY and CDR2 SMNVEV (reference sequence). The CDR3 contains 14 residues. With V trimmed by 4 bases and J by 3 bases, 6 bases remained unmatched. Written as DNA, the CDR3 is TGTGCCAGCAGTTCCTTTGCGGGGGTCTACGAGCAGTACTTC. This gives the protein CASSSFAGVYEQYF.

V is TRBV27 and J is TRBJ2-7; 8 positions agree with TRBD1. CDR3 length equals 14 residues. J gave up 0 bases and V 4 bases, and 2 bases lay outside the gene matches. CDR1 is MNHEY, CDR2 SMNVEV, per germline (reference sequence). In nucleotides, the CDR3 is TGTGCCAGCAGTTGGACAGGGTCCTCCTACGAGCAGTACTTC. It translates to CASSWTGSSYEQYF.

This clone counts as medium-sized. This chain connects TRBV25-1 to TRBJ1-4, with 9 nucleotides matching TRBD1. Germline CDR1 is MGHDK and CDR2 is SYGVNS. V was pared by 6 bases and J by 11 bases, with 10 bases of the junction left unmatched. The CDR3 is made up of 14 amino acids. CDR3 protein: CASSDTGGAEKLFF. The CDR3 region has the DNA TGTGCCAGCAGCGACACAGGGGGCGCGGAGAAACTGTTTTTT.

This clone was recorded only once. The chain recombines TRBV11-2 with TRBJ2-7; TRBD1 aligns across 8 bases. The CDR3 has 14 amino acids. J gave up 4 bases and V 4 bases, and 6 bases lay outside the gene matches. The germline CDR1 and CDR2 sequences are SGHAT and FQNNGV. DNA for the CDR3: TGTGCCAGCAGCTCCCCCGGACAGGGTTACGAGCAGTACTTC. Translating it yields CASSSPGQGYEQYF.

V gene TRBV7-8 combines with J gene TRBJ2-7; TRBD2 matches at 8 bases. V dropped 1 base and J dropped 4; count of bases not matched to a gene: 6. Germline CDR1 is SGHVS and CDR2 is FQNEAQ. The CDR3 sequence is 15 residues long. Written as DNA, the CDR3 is TGTGCCAGCAGCTTAGTCGGGGGGGCCGGGTACGAGCAGTACTTC. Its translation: CASSLVGGAGYEQYF.

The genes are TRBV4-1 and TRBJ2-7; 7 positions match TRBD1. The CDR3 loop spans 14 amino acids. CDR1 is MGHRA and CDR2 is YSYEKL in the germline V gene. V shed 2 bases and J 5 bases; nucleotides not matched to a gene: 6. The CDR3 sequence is CASSQKQGIHEQYF. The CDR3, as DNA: TGCGCCAGCAGCCAAAAACAGGGGATCCACGAGCAGTACTTC.